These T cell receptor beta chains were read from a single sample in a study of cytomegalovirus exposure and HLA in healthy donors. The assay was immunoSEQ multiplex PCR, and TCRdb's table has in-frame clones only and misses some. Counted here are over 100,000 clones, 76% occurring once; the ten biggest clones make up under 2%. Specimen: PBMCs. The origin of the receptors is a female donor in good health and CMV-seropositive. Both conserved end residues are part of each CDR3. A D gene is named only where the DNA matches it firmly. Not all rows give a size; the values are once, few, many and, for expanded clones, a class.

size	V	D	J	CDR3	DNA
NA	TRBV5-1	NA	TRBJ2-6	CASSTQTGPSGANVLTF	TGCGCCAGCAGCACTCAAACAGGGCCGTCTGGGGCCAACGTCCTGACTTTC
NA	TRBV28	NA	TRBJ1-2	CASNTNYGYTF	TGTGCCAGCAACACTAACTATGGCTACACCTTC
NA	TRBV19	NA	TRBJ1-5	CASALAPYSNQPQHF	TGTGCCAGTGCACTAGCGCCTTATAGCAATCAGCCCCAGCATTTT
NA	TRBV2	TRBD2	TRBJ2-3	CASRMRTSGSRTDTQYF	TGTGCCAGCAGAATGAGGACTAGCGGGAGTCGAACAGATACGCAGTATTTT
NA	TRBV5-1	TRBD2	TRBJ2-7	CASKIAGGYEQYF	TGCGCCAGCAAAATAGCGGGAGGATACGAGCAGTACTTC
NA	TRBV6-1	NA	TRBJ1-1	CASRLGGEAEAFF	TGTGCCAGCAGATTGGGCGGGGAAGCGGAAGCTTTCTTT
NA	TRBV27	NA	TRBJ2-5	CASKRPGQETQYF	TGTGCCAGCAAGCGTCCGGGCCAAGAGACCCAGTACTTC
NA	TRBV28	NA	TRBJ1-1	CASTADKMNTEAFF	TGTGCCAGCACCGCGGACAAGATGAACACTGAAGCTTTCTTT
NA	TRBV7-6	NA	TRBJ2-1	CASSLARGTRYNEQFF	TGTGCCAGCAGCTTAGCTCGCGGGACGCGCTACAATGAGCAGTTCTTC
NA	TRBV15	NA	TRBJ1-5	CATSSNWNQPQHF	TGTGCCACCAGCAGTAACTGGAATCAGCCCCAGCATTTT
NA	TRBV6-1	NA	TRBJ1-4	CASNEGGWNEKLFF	TGTGCCAGCAATGAGGGGGGGTGGAACGAAAAACTGTTTTTT
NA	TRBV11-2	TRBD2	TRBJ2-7	CASSGASGSSSYEQYF	TGTGCCAGCTCTGGGGCTAGCGGGAGCAGCTCCTACGAGCAGTACTTC
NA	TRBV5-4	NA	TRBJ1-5	CASSLSADRDQPQHF	TGTGCCAGCAGCTTATCAGCTGACAGAGATCAGCCCCAGCATTTT
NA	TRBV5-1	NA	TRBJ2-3	CASTQDSPDTDTQYF	TGCGCCAGCACACAGGACAGTCCTGACACAGATACGCAGTATTTT
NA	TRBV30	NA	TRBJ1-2	CAWSPARGTNYGYTF	TGTGCCTGGAGTCCCGCCAGGGGCACTAACTATGGCTACACCTTC
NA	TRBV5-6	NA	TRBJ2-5	CASSQKTEKETQYF	TGTGCCAGCAGCCAAAAAACAGAGAAAGAGACCCAGTACTTC
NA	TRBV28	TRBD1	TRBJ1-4	CASSLLGQGVNEKLFF	TGTGCCAGCAGTTTATTGGGACAGGGGGTTAATGAAAAACTGTTTTTT
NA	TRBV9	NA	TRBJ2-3	CASSVDPGSDTQYF	TGTGCCAGCAGCGTAGATCCAGGGTCAGATACGCAGTATTTT
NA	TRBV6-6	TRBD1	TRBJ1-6	CASSILGQGVSPLHF	TGTGCCAGCAGTATATTGGGACAGGGAGTTTCACCCCTCCACTTT
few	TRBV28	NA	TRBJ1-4	CASSLPEGNEKLFF	TGTGCCAGCAGTTTACCGGAGGGTAATGAAAAACTGTTTTTT
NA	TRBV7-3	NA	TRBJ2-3	CATTGGVEDTQYF	TGTGCCACCACAGGGGGGGTCGAAGATACGCAGTATTTT
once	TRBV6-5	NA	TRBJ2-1	CASSYARGQSFDEQFF	TGTGCCAGCAGTTACGCTAGGGGTCAATCCTTCGATGAGCAGTTCTTC
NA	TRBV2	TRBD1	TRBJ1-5	CAINGRGRDQPQHF	TGTGCCATCAACGGGAGGGGGCGAGATCAGCCCCAGCATTTT
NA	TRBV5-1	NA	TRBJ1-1	CASSLNQGGTEAFF	TGCGCCAGCAGCTTGAATCAGGGTGGGACTGAAGCTTTCTTT
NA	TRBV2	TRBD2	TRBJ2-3	CASSVERGPTDTQYF	TGTGCCAGCAGTGTTGAGCGGGGGCCTACAGATACGCAGTATTTT
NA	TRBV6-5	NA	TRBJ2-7	CASSYSGQIYEQYF	TGTGCCAGCAGTTACTCAGGACAGATATACGAGCAGTACTTC
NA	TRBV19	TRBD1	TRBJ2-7	CASGQAFSYEQYF	TGTGCCAGTGGACAGGCCTTCTCCTACGAGCAGTACTTC
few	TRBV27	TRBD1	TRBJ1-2	CASSLSPGQGNYGYTF	TGTGCCAGCAGTTTATCCCCGGGACAGGGTAACTATGGCTACACCTTC
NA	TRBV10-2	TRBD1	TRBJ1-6	CASSYRGLNSPLHF	TGCGCCAGCAGTTACAGGGGGCTTAATTCACCCCTCCACTTT
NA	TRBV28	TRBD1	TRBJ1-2	CASKMPGQTYGYTF	TGTGCCAGCAAAATGCCGGGACAGACTTATGGCTACACCTTC
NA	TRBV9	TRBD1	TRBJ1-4	CASSVSGQFNEKLFF	TGTGCCAGCAGCGTATCGGGACAGTTTAATGAAAAACTGTTTTTT
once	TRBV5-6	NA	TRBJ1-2	CASSFEGTRGYTF	TGTGCCAGCAGCTTTGAGGGTACTCGTGGCTACACCTTC
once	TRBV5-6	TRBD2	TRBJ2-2	CASSIGLAGGTGELFF	TGTGCCAGCAGCATCGGACTAGCGGGAGGTACCGGGGAGCTGTTTTTT
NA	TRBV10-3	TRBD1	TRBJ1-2	CALSEGADGYTF	TGTGCCCTGTCGGAGGGGGCAGATGGCTACACCTTC
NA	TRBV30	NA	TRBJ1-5	CAWSAQEGQPQHF	TGTGCCTGGAGTGCCCAGGAGGGGCAGCCCCAGCATTTT
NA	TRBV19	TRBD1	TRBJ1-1	CASRDRKNTEAFF	TGTGCCAGCCGGGACAGAAAGAACACTGAAGCTTTCTTT
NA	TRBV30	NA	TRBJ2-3	CAWSVGWGGTDTQYF	TGTGCCTGGAGTGTTGGGTGGGGGGGCACAGATACGCAGTATTTT
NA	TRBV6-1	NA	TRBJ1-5	CASSEIQDDQPQHF	TGTGCCAGCAGTGAAATCCAGGATGATCAGCCCCAGCATTTT
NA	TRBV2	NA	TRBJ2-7	CASSVAVYEQYF	TGTGCCAGCAGTGTCGCAGTCTACGAGCAGTACTTC
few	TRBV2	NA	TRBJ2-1	CASTGRTSYNEQFF	TGTGCCAGCACGGGGAGGACCAGCTACAATGAGCAGTTCTTC
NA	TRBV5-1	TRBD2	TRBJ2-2	CASSLTGTTTGELFF	TGCGCCAGCAGCTTAACCGGGACTACCACCGGGGAGCTGTTTTTT
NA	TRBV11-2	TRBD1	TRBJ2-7	CASSSGQDPSREQYF	TGTGCCAGCAGCTCGGGACAGGACCCATCTCGGGAGCAGTACTTC
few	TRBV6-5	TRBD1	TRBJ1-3	CASSSSGRGHGNTIYF	TGTGCCAGCAGTTCCTCCGGAAGGGGGCATGGAAACACCATATATTTT
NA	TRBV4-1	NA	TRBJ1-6	CASSRTTLGGFYNSPLHF	TGCGCCAGCAGCCGAACTACCCTTGGAGGCTTTTATAATTCACCCCTCCACTTT
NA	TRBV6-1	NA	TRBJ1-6	CASRVGVDNSPLHF	TGTGCCAGCAGGGTGGGCGTAGATAATTCACCCCTCCACTTT
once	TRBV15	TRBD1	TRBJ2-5	CATSAGPGTGRETQYF	TGTGCCACCAGCGCCGGACCCGGGACAGGGAGGGAGACCCAGTACTTC
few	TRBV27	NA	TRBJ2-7	CASSQLSGTSEQYF	TGTGCCAGCAGTCAACTATCCGGGACATCCGAGCAGTACTTC
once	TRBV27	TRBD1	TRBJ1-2	CASSLGTGGYGYTF	TGTGCCAGCAGTCTCGGGACAGGGGGGTATGGCTACACCTTC
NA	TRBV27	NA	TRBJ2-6	CASSLIGGISGANVLTF	TGTGCCAGCAGTTTGATCGGGGGAATCTCTGGGGCCAACGTCCTGACTTTC
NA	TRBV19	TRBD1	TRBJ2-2	CASRFSGTGVTGELFF	TGTGCCAGTAGATTTTCCGGGACAGGGGTCACCGGGGAGCTGTTTTTT
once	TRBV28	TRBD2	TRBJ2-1	CASSPSTSEGNEQFF	TGTGCCAGCAGTCCATCGACTAGCGAGGGCAATGAGCAGTTCTTC
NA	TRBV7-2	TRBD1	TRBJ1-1	CASSTYRGEEAFF	TGTGCCAGCAGCACATACAGGGGCGAGGAAGCTTTCTTT
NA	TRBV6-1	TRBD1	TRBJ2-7	CASRDREWDEQYF	TGTGCCAGCAGGGACAGGGAATGGGACGAGCAGTACTTC
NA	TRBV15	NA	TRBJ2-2	CATRGGTGELFF	TGTGCCACAAGGGGTGGCACCGGGGAGCTGTTTTTT
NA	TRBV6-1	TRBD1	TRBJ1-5	CASRGQGAGQPQHF	TGTGCCAGCAGGGGACAGGGGGCAGGTCAGCCCCAGCATTTT
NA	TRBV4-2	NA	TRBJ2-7	CASSQDFGGETYEQYF	TGTGCCAGCAGCCAAGATTTTGGCGGAGAGACCTACGAGCAGTACTTC
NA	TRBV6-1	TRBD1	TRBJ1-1	CASNTRDRSSEAFF	TGTGCCAGCAACACACGGGACAGGTCTTCTGAAGCTTTCTTT
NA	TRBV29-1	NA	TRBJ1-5	CSVVREIGGAQHF	TGCAGCGTTGTTAGGGAAATAGGAGGGGCCCAGCATTTT
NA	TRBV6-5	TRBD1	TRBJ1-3	CASSRDRQTGNTIYF	TGTGCCAGCAGTCGGGACAGGCAGACGGGAAACACCATATATTTT